The 18 T cell receptor beta chains below come from one sample, sequenced in a study of graft-versus-host responses after intestinal transplantation. Profiling relied on immunoSEQ multiplex PCR, and the TCRdb table lists in-frame clones only, not all of them. This sample has about 23,000 clones, with roughly nine tenths found just once. Source: PBMCs, taken approximately 39 days after intestinal transplant. Every receptor here comes from a human patient who received an intestinal transplant, so some T cells may come from the graft donor.

DNA of the CDR3: TGCGCCAGCAGTGAGTCGAATGGCCACTATGGCTACACCTTC. Translated, it gives CASSESNGHYGYTF. The gene calls are TRBV10-2 and TRBJ1-2; D uncertain. This CDR3 region has 14 residues. Trimming took 0 bases from V and 3 from J, leaving 8 bases between them. From germline, CDR1 is WSHSY and CDR2 SAAADI.

On this clone: Mismatch with germline at one junction end may stem from a read error. The V call is TRBV13, the J call TRBJ2-1; unclear D gene. The length of the CDR3 is 18 residues. The germline V gene has CDR1 PRHDT and CDR2 FYEKMQ (reference sequence). The CDR3 is CASSDKRPVGSPYNEQLF. CDR3 DNA sequence: TGTGCCAGCAGCGATAAACGACCCGTTGGCAGCCCCTACAATGAGCAGCTCTTC.

The rearrangement uses TRBV4-2 and TRBJ1-4, with D possibly TRBD1 on 6 matching bases. Germline CDR1 and CDR2: LGHNA and YNFKEQ. The CDR3 consists of 16 residues. The V end lost 1 base, the J end lost 5 bases, and 14 bases lay between the germline ends. CDR3 in DNA: TGTGCCAGCAGCCAAGCCGCAGGGGCGGGAAATGAAAAACTGTTTTTT. This codes for CASSQAAGAGNEKLFF.

J is TRBJ1-2 and V is TRBV6-6, with 10 nucleotides matching TRBD1. This CDR3 is 15 amino acids long. Trimming took 4 bases from V and 2 from J; bases not matched to a gene: 4. Germline assignment: CDR1 MNHNY and CDR2 SVGAGI (reference sequence). CDR3 protein: CASSSRQGANYGYTF. The CDR3 DNA reads as TGTGCCAGCAGTTCCCGACAGGGGGCGAACTATGGCTACACCTTC.

Turning to this clone: Different DNA sequences within this sample yield the same CDR3. V is TRBV6-1 and J is TRBJ1-4; D not certain. Germline CDR1 and CDR2: MNHNS and SASEGT. V was cut by 4 bases and J by 7 bases, with 22 bases left in between. There are 17 residues in the CDR3. Written as DNA, the CDR3 is TGTGCCAGCAGTGGAGCCACCTTCGCGTTCCGGGGTGAAAAACTGTTTTTT. Encoded protein: CASSGATFAFRGEKLFF.

The rearrangement uses TRBV25-1 and TRBJ1-4; 7 bases line up with TRBD1. The germline V gene encodes CDR1 MGHDK and CDR2 SYGVNS. The CDR3 is 13 amino acids. V lost 7 bases to trimming and J lost 4 bases; unmatched junction nucleotides: 3. CDR3 amino acids: CASTGTVNEKLFF. In DNA form, the CDR3 reads TGTGCCAGCACCGGGACAGTTAATGAAAAACTGTTTTTT.

The chain links TRBV9 to TRBJ1-2; 8 bases line up with TRBD1. V lost 0 bases and J lost 4; bases outside the gene matches: 2. This CDR3 has 14 amino acids. CDR1 SGDLS and CDR2 YYNGEE come from the germline V gene. This CDR3 is CASSVGTGRYGYTF. CDR3 bases: TGTGCCAGCAGCGTAGGGACAGGGCGCTATGGCTACACCTTC.

The chain links TRBV27 to TRBJ1-1, with 7 bases lining up with TRBD1. The CDR3 spans 13 residues. The germline CDR1 and CDR2 sequences are MNHEY and SMNVEV (reference sequence). V shed 8 bases, J shed 12 bases, and the junction held 15 bases outside the gene matches. For the CDR3, the DNA is TGTGCCAGCCATCAAGGGGGAGGGGACAGAACTTTCTTT. Its protein product is CASHQGGGDRTFF.

V is TRBV28 and J is TRBJ2-3; 7 positions match TRBD1. The CDR3 spans 17 residues. The junction had 11 bases not matched to a gene; V was cut back by 3 bases and J by 2 bases. Germline CDR1 reads MDHEN; CDR2 reads SYDVKM. CDR3: CASSFPQTGKTTDTQYF. As DNA, the CDR3 is TGTGCCAGCAGTTTCCCCCAGACAGGGAAAACCACAGATACGCAGTATTTT.

The rearrangement uses TRBV6-1 and TRBJ1-4; 7 positions agree with TRBD1. V lost 2 bases to trimming and J lost 3 bases; unmatched junction nucleotides: 6. The CDR3 contains 16 residues. CDR1 and CDR2 from the germline V gene are MNHNS and SASEGT. DNA for the CDR3: TGTGCCAGCAGTGAATTCCCCAGGGGGGCTAATGAAAAACTGTTTTTT. Its translation: CASSEFPRGANEKLFF.

The chain couples TRBV13 to TRBJ1-1, with D tentatively TRBD1 (6 bases). V was trimmed by 3 bases and J by 10 bases, leaving 18 bases between them. Germline CDR1 is PRHDT and CDR2 is FYEKMQ (reference sequence). The CDR3 length is 14 residues. CDR3 protein: CASSFVGSEGGAFF. For the CDR3, the DNA is TGTGCCAGCAGCTTTGTAGGTTCGGAAGGGGGAGCTTTCTTT.

J is TRBJ2-7 and V is TRBV15; D not certain. The length of the CDR3 is 13 residues. Germline lookup yields CDR1 LNHNV and CDR2 YYDKDF (reference sequence). With 2 bases removed from V and 6 bases from J, the gap between germline ends came to 11 bases. The CDR3 DNA follows: TGTGCCACCAGCAGACCCCATGGGATCGAGCAGTACTTC. This encodes CATSRPHGIEQYF. Drawing the rest from reference TRBV15 and TRBJ2-7, the complete variable domain is DAMVIQNPRYQVTQFGKPVTLSCSQTLNHNVMYWYQQKSSQAPKLLFHYYDKDFNNEADTPDNFQSRRPNTSFCFLDIRSPGLGDTAMYLCATSRPHGIEQYFGPGTRLTVT.

The rearrangement joins TRBV6-5 to TRBJ2-7, with a tentative D call TRBD2 (5 bases). Germline CDR1 is MNHEY and CDR2 is SVGAGI. The CDR3 length is 15 residues. Trimming removed 4 bases from V and 0 bases from J, with 13 bases in between. The CDR3 protein is CASSLVGGSSYEQYF. CDR3 sequence (DNA): TGTGCCAGCAGTTTAGTTGGTGGGAGCTCCTACGAGCAGTACTTC.

This clone appeared once. The rearrangement uses TRBV28 and TRBJ2-7; possible D gene TRBD1, 6 bases. Per germline, CDR1 MDHEN and CDR2 SYDVKM. V gave up 5 bases and J gave up 4 bases, with 6 bases separating them. This CDR3 comprises 11 residues. CDR3 residues: CASSTGYEQYF. CDR3 nucleotide sequence: TGTGCCAGCAGTACAGGGTACGAGCAGTACTTC.

The CDR3 loop is CASSLRGGRADEQYF. The DNA of the CDR3 is TGTGCCAGCAGTTTAAGAGGCGGGAGGGCGGACGAGCAGTACTTC. The chain employs TRBV27 and TRBJ2-7, with 9 bases lining up with TRBD2. The V gene's germline CDR1 is MNHEY and CDR2 SMNVEV (reference sequence). The CDR3 covers 15 residues. Losses at the gene ends were 2 bases for V and 5 bases for J; bases not matched to a gene: 7.

The rearrangement joins TRBV6-5 to TRBJ2-5, with D possibly being TRBD2 (6 bases). The V end was cut by 0 bases, the J end by 5 bases, with 13 bases between. The CDR3 is 15 amino acids. Germline lookup yields CDR1 MNHEY and CDR2 SVGAGI. The CDR3 DNA follows: TGTGCCAGCAGTTACTCAGGAGGGGCCGGGGAGACCCAGTACTTC. Translation: CASSYSGGAGETQYF.

This clone was seen a single time. This sequence joins TRBV4-2 and TRBJ2-7, with 7 bases aligning to TRBD2. Trimming removed 0 bases from V and 5 bases from J; junction bases left unmatched: 10. Germline assignment: CDR1 LGHNA and CDR2 YNFKEQ. The CDR3 has 16 residues. In nucleotides, the CDR3 is TGTGCCAGCAGCCAAGATGGGGGGGGAAGGCTCGACGAGCAGTACTTC. Amino acid sequence: CASSQDGGGRLDEQYF.

This clone is a singleton in its sample. The gene calls are TRBV28 and TRBJ2-7; 8 bases fit TRBD1. V was clipped by 5 bases and J by 2 bases; unmatched bases: 17. This CDR3 is built from 18 residues. CDR1 is MDHEN, CDR2 SYDVKM, per germline. The CDR3 DNA follows: TGTGCCAGCAGTCTGGGGGTCTACCGGGACAGGTTACCCTACGAGCAGTACTTC. Amino acids: CASSLGVYRDRLPYEQYF. The complete variable domain, with remaining parts taken from reference TRBV28 and TRBJ2-7, reads DVKVTQSSRYLVKRTGEKVFLECVQDMDHENMFWYRQDPGLGLRLIYFSYDVKMKEKGDIPEGYSVSREKKERFSLILESASTNQTSMYLCASSLGVYRDRLPYEQYFGPGTRLTVT.